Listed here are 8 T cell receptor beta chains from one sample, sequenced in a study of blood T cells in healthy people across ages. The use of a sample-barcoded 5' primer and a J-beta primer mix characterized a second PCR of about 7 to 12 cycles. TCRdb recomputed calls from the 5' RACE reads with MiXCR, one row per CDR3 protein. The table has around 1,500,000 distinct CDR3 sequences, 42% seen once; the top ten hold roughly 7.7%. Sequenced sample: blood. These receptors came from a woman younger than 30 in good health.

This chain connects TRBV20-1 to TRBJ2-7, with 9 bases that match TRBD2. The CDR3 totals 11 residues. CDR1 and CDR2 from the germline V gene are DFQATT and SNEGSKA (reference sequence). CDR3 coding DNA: TGCAGACCTTCTAGCGGGGACGAGCAGTACTTC. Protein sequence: CRPSSGDEQYF.

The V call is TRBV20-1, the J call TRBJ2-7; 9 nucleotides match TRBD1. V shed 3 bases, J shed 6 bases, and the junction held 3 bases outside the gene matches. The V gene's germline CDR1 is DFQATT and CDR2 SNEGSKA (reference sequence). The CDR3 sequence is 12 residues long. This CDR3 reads CSARDRGREQYF. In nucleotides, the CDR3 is TGCAGTGCTAGGGACAGGGGTCGCGAGCAGTACTTC.

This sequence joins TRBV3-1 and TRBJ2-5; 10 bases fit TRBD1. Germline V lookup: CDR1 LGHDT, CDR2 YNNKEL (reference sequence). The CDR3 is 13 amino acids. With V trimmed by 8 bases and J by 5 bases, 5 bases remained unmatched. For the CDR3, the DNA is TGTGCCAGCCAGGGACAGGGGTGGGAGACCCAGTACTTC. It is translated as CASQGQGWETQYF.

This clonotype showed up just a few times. The CDR3 sequence is CSASPIVAYNNNEQFF. The CDR3 coding sequence is TGCAGTGCTAGTCCCATTGTGGCTTACAATAACAATGAGCAGTTCTTC. The gene calls are TRBV20-1 and TRBJ2-1; D remains ambiguous. The CDR3 extends over 16 amino acids. V was shortened by 3 bases and J by 5 bases, with 20 bases between the two germline ends. The germline gives CDR1 DFQATT, CDR2 SNEGSKA (reference sequence).

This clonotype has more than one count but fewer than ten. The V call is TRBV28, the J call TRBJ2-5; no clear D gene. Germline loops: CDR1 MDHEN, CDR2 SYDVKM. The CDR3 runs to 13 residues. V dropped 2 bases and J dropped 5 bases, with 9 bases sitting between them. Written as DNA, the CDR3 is TGTGCCAGCAGTTTAATCGGGTCGGAGACCCAGTACTTC. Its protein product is CASSLIGSETQYF.

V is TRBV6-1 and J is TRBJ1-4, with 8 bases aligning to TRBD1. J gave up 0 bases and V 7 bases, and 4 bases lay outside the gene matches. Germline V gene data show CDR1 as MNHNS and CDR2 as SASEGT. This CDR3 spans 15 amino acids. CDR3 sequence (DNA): TGTGCCAGCAACTCAGGGGGCCCAACTAATGAAAAACTGTTTTTT. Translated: CASNSGGPTNEKLFF.

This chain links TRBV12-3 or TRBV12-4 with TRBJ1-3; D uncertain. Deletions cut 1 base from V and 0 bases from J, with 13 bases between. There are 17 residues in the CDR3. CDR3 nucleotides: TGTGCCAGCAGTTTAGAAGGGTTCGGGAGCTCTGGAAACACCATATATTTT. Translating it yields CASSLEGFGSSGNTIYF.

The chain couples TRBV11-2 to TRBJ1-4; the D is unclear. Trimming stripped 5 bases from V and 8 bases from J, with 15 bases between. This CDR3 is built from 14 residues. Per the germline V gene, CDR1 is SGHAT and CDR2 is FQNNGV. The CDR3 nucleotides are TGTGCCAGCAGCCGAATAATAAGCGGCGAAAAACTGTTTTTT. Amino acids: CASSRIISGEKLFF.